These 26 T cell receptor beta chains share one sample of origin, sequenced in a study of blood T cells in healthy people across ages (dated by TCRdb to between 2014 and 2017). Library generation was performed with 5' RACE. Sequencing was carried out with an Illumina HiSeq 2500. The second PCR ran for roughly 7 to 12 cycles and used a J-beta primer mix along with a sample-barcoded 5' primer. TCRdb trimmed public reads at Q25 via fastp, called clones via MiXCR and kept in-frame beta chains. Identical CDR3 proteins give one entry, which carries the most common genes and DNA. This sample gives some 710,000 distinct CDR3 sequences in total; around 50% of them show up just once. 15% to 20% of the sample lies in the top ten. The specimen sequenced was blood. These receptors all come from an elderly man in good health.

The chain uses TRBV9 and TRBJ2-1; 8 nucleotides align to TRBD2. The trim removed 2 bases at V and 4 bases at J, leaving 8 bases unmatched. CDR1 and CDR2 (germline): SGDLS, YYNGEE. This CDR3 has 16 residues. For the CDR3, the DNA is TGTGCCAGCAGCGTCTCTCTGGCGGGGGGTTACAATGAGCAGTTCTTC. Amino acid sequence: CASSVSLAGGYNEQFF.

CDR3 sequence: CASRDWYNEQYF. DNA for the CDR3: TGTGCCAGCAGAGACTGGTACAATGAGCAGTACTTC. V and J are TRBV27 and TRBJ2-1; D call uncertain. The DNA matches TRBJ2-7 better at its end, which makes the J call doubtful. This CDR3 region has 12 residues. Germline lookup yields CDR1 MNHEY and CDR2 SMNVEV (reference sequence).

The V and J genes are TRBV28 and TRBJ2-7; unclear D gene. The V gene lost 2 bases and the J gene lost 2 bases, with 16 bases spanning the gap. The CDR3 is 16 amino acids. CDR1 is MDHEN and CDR2 is SYDVKM in the germline V gene. The CDR3 DNA sequence: TGTGCCAGCAGTTTACACAGCGTTATTACAGCCTACGAGCAGTACTTC. The encoded protein is CASSLHSVITAYEQYF.

The rearrangement joins TRBV29-1 to TRBJ2-3; D is perhaps TRBD2 (5 bases). Trimming stripped 5 bases from V and 3 bases from J, with 9 bases between. Germline assignment: CDR1 SQVTM and CDR2 ANQGSEA. The CDR3 length is 12 residues. The CDR3 nucleotides read TGCAGCGTTTCAGAGGGAACAGATACGCAGTATTTT. This encodes CSVSEGTDTQYF.

The V call is TRBV7-9, the J call TRBJ2-3; a possible D gene is TRBD1 (6 bases). Germline V gene sequence: CDR1 SEHNR, CDR2 FQNEAQ (reference sequence). Trimming shortened V by 6 bases and J by 6 bases, and 13 bases separated the two germline ends. The CDR3 is made up of 13 amino acids. The CDR3 sequence: CASRQQGGDTQYF. For the CDR3, the DNA is TGTGCCAGCAGACAACAGGGTGGGGATACGCAGTATTTT.

This clonotype came up a few times. The chain couples TRBV7-2 to TRBJ2-1; D is uncertain. The germline V gene encodes CDR1 SGHTA and CDR2 FQGNSA. V was cut by 5 bases and J by 1 base, with 9 bases left in between. The CDR3 consists of 14 residues. The CDR3 sequence is CASSLTWSYNEQFF. The CDR3 nucleotides read TGTGCCAGCAGCCTAACCTGGTCCTACAATGAGCAGTTCTTC.

The chain recombines TRBV20-1 with TRBJ2-3; D is uncertain. CDR3 size: 13 residues. The germline V gene has CDR1 DFQATT and CDR2 SNEGSKA (reference sequence). Trimming stripped 3 bases from V and 5 bases from J, with 12 bases between. The CDR3 region has the DNA TGCAGTGCTAGGCAAATAAGGGAAGATACGCAGTATTTT. It specifies CSARQIREDTQYF.

This clonotype was seen a few times. The chain combines TRBV28 with TRBJ1-4, with TRBD1 as a possible D gene (5 bases). V was trimmed by 4 bases and J by 4 bases, leaving 13 bases between them. The length of the CDR3 is 15 residues. CDR1 MDHEN and CDR2 SYDVKM come from the germline V gene. CDR3 residues: CASSSQGYSNEKLFF. The DNA for the CDR3 is TGTGCCAGCAGTTCCCAGGGTTATAGTAATGAAAAACTGTTTTTT.

Worth noting for this clonotype: A much larger clone lies one base from this, so it may be a read error. The V and J genes are TRBV20-1 and TRBJ2-4, with 7 bases fitting TRBD2. The CDR3 length is 17 residues. Per germline, CDR1 DFQATT and CDR2 SNEGSKA (reference sequence). This chain's CDR3 is CSARILAETLAKNTQYF. In nucleotides, the CDR3 is TGCAGTGCTAGGATTCTAGCGGAGACTTTAGCCAAAAACACTCAGTACTTC.

In this sample, this clonotype turned up a few times. The CDR3 DNA reads as TGTGCCATCAGTGACTTCGAGGCAGAAGGCTACACCTTC. Translating gives CAISDFEAEGYTF. The chain has TRBV10-3 and TRBJ1-2; no definite D call. Germline CDR1 and CDR2: ENHRY and SYGVKD. This CDR3 has 13 residues. V dropped 3 bases and J dropped 8 bases, with 13 bases sitting between them.

V usage is TRBV2 and J usage is TRBJ2-3; 7 bases match TRBD2. The germline CDR1 and CDR2 sequences are SNHLY and FYNNEI. With V trimmed by 5 bases and J by 6 bases, 5 bases remained unmatched. The length of the CDR3 is 13 residues. The CDR3 bases are TGTGCCAGCAGTCAGGCGGGAGTGGATACGCAGTATTTT. As protein: CASSQAGVDTQYF.

This clonotype was counted only a few times. V and J are TRBV12-3 or TRBV12-4 and TRBJ1-5; D remains ambiguous. Trimming pared 5 bases from V and 0 bases from J, leaving 8 bases between. The CDR3 is made up of 14 amino acids. Here the CDR3 reads CASSPGLSNQPQHF. The DNA for the CDR3 is TGTGCCAGCAGTCCGGGCCTTAGCAATCAGCCCCAGCATTTT.

This clonotype was recorded a few times. The chain combines TRBV2 with TRBJ1-5; the D is unclear. This CDR3 is 12 amino acids long. CDR1 SNHLY and CDR2 FYNNEI come from the germline V gene. The V gene lost 7 bases and the J gene lost 5 bases, with 9 bases spanning the gap. This chain's CDR3 is CASTVSDQPQHF. CDR3 DNA: TGTGCCAGCACCGTCAGCGATCAGCCCCAGCATTTT.

This rearrangement joins TRBV19 to TRBJ2-2, with D possibly TRBD2 on 6 matching bases. The CDR3 has 13 amino acids. The V gene's germline CDR1 is LNHDA and CDR2 SQIVND (reference sequence). V shed 6 bases and J shed 7 bases, with 12 bases lying between them. The CDR3 DNA sequence: TGTGCCAGTAGCCTTCCGGGGGTCGGGGAGCTGTTTTTT. It yields the protein CASSLPGVGELFF.

As regards this clonotype: At one end, the junction sequence differs from germline, possibly due to a read error. The gene calls are TRBV12-3 or TRBV12-4 and TRBJ2-1; TRBD2 matches at 12 bases. The CDR3 extends over 13 amino acids. The CDR3 nucleotides read TGTGCCGGCAGCGGACTAGCGGGACGTGAGCAGTTCTTC. Encoded protein: CAGSGLAGREQFF.

V and J are TRBV12-3 or TRBV12-4 and TRBJ2-1, with D possibly being TRBD1 (6 bases). CDR3 length: 14 amino acids. V was trimmed by 6 bases and J by 7 bases, leaving 16 bases between them. CDR3 region: CASRPSGQGNEQFF. The CDR3 DNA reads as TGTGCCAGCAGGCCCTCCGGCCAGGGGAATGAGCAGTTCTTC.

This chain links TRBV29-1 with TRBJ2-1, with D unresolved. The CDR3 has 10 residues. The V gene lost 7 bases and the J gene lost 9 bases, with 10 bases spanning the gap. Germline assignment: CDR1 SQVTM and CDR2 ANQGSEA. CDR3: CSARVSEQFF. CDR3 bases: TGCAGCGCCCGAGTCTCTGAGCAGTTCTTC.

The chain combines TRBV12-3 or TRBV12-4 with TRBJ2-3; the D is unclear. CDR3 length: 16 amino acids. Deletions cut 8 bases from V and 0 bases from J, with 18 bases between. The CDR3 bases are TGTGCCAGCTCCCCGCGCCCCACCGATAGCACAGATACGCAGTATTTT. This gives the protein CASSPRPTDSTDTQYF.

The rearrangement joins TRBV4-3 to TRBJ2-7, with 10 bases lining up with TRBD1. Losses at the gene ends were 5 bases for V and 7 bases for J; bases not matched to a gene: 14. The CDR3 covers 16 residues. The germline V gene encodes CDR1 LGHNA and CDR2 YSLEER. CDR3 protein: CASSKGTGVTYNEQYF. The CDR3 DNA follows: TGCGCCAGCAGCAAAGGGACAGGGGTTACCTACAATGAGCAGTACTTC.

This chain uses TRBV24-1 with TRBJ2-1; D may be TRBD1 (7 bases). Germline V gene data show CDR1 as KGHDR and CDR2 as SFDVKD. V gave up 4 bases and J gave up 5 bases, with 17 bases separating them. This CDR3 has 16 amino acids. The CDR3 protein is CATSEPNRGGDNEQFF. The CDR3, as DNA: TGTGCCACCAGTGAACCCAACAGGGGAGGTGACAATGAGCAGTTCTTC.

In this sample, this clonotype turned up a few times. The chain employs TRBV7-3 and TRBJ2-5, with TRBD2 identical over 8 bases. V lost 5 bases to trimming and J lost 11 bases; unmatched junction nucleotides: 10. The germline V gene has CDR1 SGHTA and CDR2 FQGTGA. The CDR3 contains 13 residues. This CDR3 reads CASSPGTRMQQYF. For the CDR3, the DNA is TGTGCCAGCAGCCCCGGGACTAGAATGCAGCAGTACTTC.

The chain carries TRBV29-1 and TRBJ2-5, with D possibly being TRBD1 (5 bases). The CDR3 has 13 amino acids. V was cut by 4 bases and J by 0 bases, with 9 bases left in between. CDR1 is SQVTM, CDR2 ANQGSEA, per germline. The CDR3 nucleotides read TGCAGCGTTGGGGGCAGCAACCAAGAGACCCAGTACTTC. This encodes CSVGGSNQETQYF.

This clonotype was recorded a few times. The chain carries TRBV12-3 or TRBV12-4 and TRBJ1-1; D remains ambiguous. The CDR3 runs to 13 residues. V was trimmed by 5 bases and J by 0 bases, leaving 7 bases between them. Here the CDR3 DNA reads TGTGCCAGCAGTAGAGGGATGAACACTGAAGCTTTCTTT. Its translation is CASSRGMNTEAFF.

The rearrangement uses TRBV10-3 and TRBJ2-7; no definite D call. The CDR3 loop spans 13 amino acids. Trimming shortened V by 8 bases and J by 2 bases, and 13 bases separated the two germline ends. Germline values: CDR1 ENHRY, CDR2 SYGVKD. The CDR3 is CAISGPGTYEQYF. DNA for the CDR3: TGTGCCATCTCCGGGCCCGGAACCTACGAGCAGTACTTC.

The V gene is TRBV6-1, the J gene TRBJ2-1; 11 nucleotides agree with TRBD2. V lost 4 bases and J lost 12; bases outside the gene matches: 8. The CDR3 extends over 14 amino acids. The germline CDR1 and CDR2 sequences are MNHNS and SASEGT. The CDR3 protein is CASSALAGVYGQFF. In nucleotides, the CDR3 is TGTGCCAGCAGTGCACTAGCGGGAGTTTATGGGCAGTTCTTC.

This chain joins TRBV12-3 or TRBV12-4 and TRBJ1-6; D ambiguous. Trimming left V 6 bases short and J 4 bases short, with 10 bases between. The CDR3 runs 14 residues. The CDR3 protein is CASRSQAYNSPLHF. The CDR3 bases are TGTGCCAGCAGGTCTCAAGCATATAATTCACCCCTCCACTTT.